These T cell receptor beta chains were read from a single sample in a study of shared clonotypes between healthy human individuals. Sequencing used immunoSEQ multiplex PCR; TCRdb keeps in-frame clones, though not all of them. The sample records approximately 510,000 clones, approximately 79% being singletons. Sequencing input: PBMCs. All receptors come from a woman aged 40 to 49 in good health. Some clones in this sample may be carry-over from other donors' samples. Both conserved end residues are part of each CDR3. D genes are given only for firm matches. Only part of the rows carry a size: once, few, many, or a class if the clone is expanded.

clone_size,v_call,d_call,j_call,cdr3_aa,cdr3_nt
NA,TRBV19,NA,TRBJ1-5,CASSMAGDNQPQHF,TGTGCCAGTAGTATGGCAGGGGACAATCAGCCCCAGCATTTT
NA,TRBV9,NA,TRBJ1-6,CASSVGHRNSPLHF,TGTGCCAGCAGCGTAGGACACCGAAATTCACCCCTCCACTTT
NA,TRBV29-1,NA,TRBJ2-7,CSVREGSADEQYF,TGCAGCGTTAGGGAAGGGTCGGCGGACGAGCAGTACTTC
NA,TRBV6-1,NA,TRBJ1-1,CASSAEAGTEAFF,TGTGCCAGCAGTGCCGAGGCAGGCACTGAAGCTTTCTTT
few,TRBV28,NA,TRBJ1-1,CATHSTGNTEAFF,TGTGCCACCCATTCCACAGGGAACACTGAAGCTTTCTTT
few,TRBV19,NA,TRBJ1-1,CASTRAPNTEAFF,TGTGCCAGTACCCGTGCCCCGAACACTGAAGCTTTCTTT
NA,TRBV7-3,NA,TRBJ1-2,CASSINQGSRYTF,TGTGCCAGCAGCATAAACCAGGGGAGTCGCTACACCTTC
NA,TRBV5-3,TRBD1,TRBJ2-7,CARSLEPGQEHYEQYF,TGTGCCAGAAGCTTGGAACCGGGACAGGAGCACTACGAGCAGTACTTC
NA,TRBV7-9,NA,TRBJ2-7,CASSPRSRGYEQYF,TGTGCCAGCAGCCCGAGGTCGAGGGGCTACGAGCAGTACTTC
NA,TRBV9,TRBD2,TRBJ2-5,CASSASTSGRWETQYF,TGTGCCAGCAGCGCCTCTACTAGCGGGAGGTGGGAGACCCAGTACTTC
NA,TRBV18,TRBD2,TRBJ2-7,CASSPPGAGLAGGTPIYEQYF,TGTGCCAGCTCACCACCGGGCGCGGGACTAGCGGGGGGCACCCCGATCTACGAGCAGTACTTC
NA,TRBV11-2,NA,TRBJ1-2,CASSLAGVSGGYTF,TGTGCCAGCAGCTTAGCTGGGGTATCAGGAGGCTACACCTTC
once,TRBV18,NA,TRBJ2-1,CASSPPAPEAGNEQFF,TGTGCCAGCTCACCACCGGCCCCCGAGGCAGGTAATGAGCAGTTCTTC
NA,TRBV29-1,TRBD2,TRBJ2-3,CSAPAGGGPDTQYF,TGCAGCGCCCCAGCGGGAGGCGGGCCAGATACGCAGTATTTT
few,TRBV19,TRBD2,TRBJ2-5,CASSSGSTPYQETQYF,TGTGCCAGTAGTAGCGGGAGCACGCCTTACCAAGAGACCCAGTACTTC
NA,TRBV9,NA,TRBJ1-3,CASSVGTTGNTIYF,TGTGCCAGCAGCGTTGGGACAACGGGAAACACCATATATTTT